This paragraph reports one T cell receptor beta chain. Antigen specificity is unknown. Trimming cost V 4 bases and J 6 bases, with 18 bases left between them. CDR1 and CDR2 (germline): LNHDA, SQIVND (reference sequence). This CDR3 has 15 residues. The data belong to a study of OX40 agonist ivuxolimab in advanced cancers. The wider study: Dosing consisted of intravenous ivuxolimab at 0.01 to 10 mg/kg every 2 weeks. Study-wide results and caveats: Clonal expansion in partial responders at 0.1-3.0 mg/kg ranked among the lowest. It was also the case that some nonresponders had low normalized T-cell clonal expansion.

Here immunoSEQ multiplex PCR was the method, and the copy in TCRdb shows in-frame clones only, minus some. The sample lists tens of thousands of clones; over 60% were seen once. The chain links TRBV19 to TRBJ2-5; D not resolved. This receptor was identified in an adult with an advanced solid tumor such as melanoma, head and neck, liver or kidney cancer. Sequencing was performed on CD4+ or CD8+ T cells sorted from blood, taken in a trial of the OX40 agonist ivuxolimab. The CDR3 region is CASSKNGLSSQTQYF. The DNA of the CDR3 is TGTGCCAGTAGTAAGAACGGGCTCTCCTCGCAGACCCAGTACTTC. The full variable domain, rest sourced from reference TRBV19 and TRBJ2-5, is DGGITQSPKYLFRKEGQNVTLSCEQNLNHDAMYWYRQDPGQGLRLIYYSQIVNDFQKGDIAEGYSVSREKKESFPLTVTSAQKNPTAFYLCASSKNGLSSQTQYFGPGTRLLVL.